This T cell receptor (beta chain) is drawn from a study of cytomegalovirus exposure and HLA in healthy donors. The CDR3 covers 15 residues. Germline CDR1 and CDR2: SGHRS and YFSETQ. Trimming pared 0 bases from V and 1 base from J, leaving 11 bases between. Primers for the PCR totalled 60 Vbeta and 13 Jbeta. TCRdb's table, derived via immunoSEQ multiplex PCR, lists solely in-frame clones and lacks some. There are 150,000 to 200,000 clones in the sample; roughly three quarters occur only once, and 13% lies in the top ten. Sequencing was done on a sample of PBMCs. V and J are TRBV5-1 and TRBJ2-7; the D gene is possibly TRBD1 (6 bases). The source of this sequence is a woman between 45 and 65 years old in good health and CMV-seropositive. CDR3 DNA sequence: TGCGCCAGCAGCTTGGGGGACACAGCTTCCTACGAGCAGTACTTC. It translates to CASSLGDTASYEQYF.